This TCR beta chain came from a study of CD8+CD57+ T cells in acquired aplastic anemia. This CDR3 comprises 16 residues. The V gene's germline CDR1 is SGHRS and CDR2 YFSETQ. Regarding this clonotype: Antigen unknown. A junction boundary mismatches the germline segment, possibly from a read error.

Broader study findings: The number of CD8+ CDR3 sequences shared by patients and controls was about 30.

Genomic DNA was employed as the template in profiling TCR beta VDJ and CDR3. TCRdb called the reads again in MiXCR, with one record for every CDR3 protein. This sample carries about 400,000 distinct CDR3 sequences, roughly 64% of them seen once, and the ten largest clones take under 5%. The sample was sorted CD4+, CD8+, or CD8+CD57+ T cells (not recorded which) from PBMCs. The chain joins TRBV5-1 to TRBJ1-5; TRBD1 matches 9 bases. This TCR was sampled from a human donor in good health, serving as a control. The CDR3 nucleotides read TGTGCCAGCAGCCAGGGACAGGGCTCGAGCAATCAGCCCCAGCATTTT. It is translated as CASSQGQGSSNQPQHF.